The 22 T cell receptor beta chains below all came from one sample that was sequenced in a study of blood T cell repertoires in COVID-19. Assay: immunoSEQ multiplex PCR; the TCRdb copy retains only in-frame clones and omits some. The sample lists fewer than 20,000 clones, roughly 89% seen once, with 4% to 5.5% in the top ten. The sample taken for sequencing was peripheral blood. The receptors originated from a man aged 55 to 70 with active COVID-19.

The chain employs TRBV3-1 (or the pseudogene TRBV3-2) and TRBJ2-1; 8 positions agree with TRBD2. The germline gives CDR1 LGHDT, CDR2 YNNKEL (reference sequence). CDR3 length: 16 amino acids. Trimming at V came to 3 bases and at J to 7 bases, leaving 11 bases not matched to a gene. The CDR3 coding sequence is TGTGCCAGCAGCCATGGGCCGGGACTAGGAGGAAATGAGCAGTTCTTC. Translating it yields CASSHGPGLGGNEQFF.

The chain has TRBV2 and TRBJ2-1, with 8 bases matching TRBD2. V lost 2 bases, J lost 4 bases, and 4 bases stayed unmatched. Germline CDR1 SNHLY, CDR2 FYNNEI. The CDR3 runs 15 residues. The CDR3 spells CASSEPGGGYNEQFF. CDR3 in DNA: TGTGCCAGCAGTGAACCGGGGGGGGGTTACAATGAGCAGTTCTTC.

The chain joins TRBV28 to TRBJ1-5; tentative D call: TRBD1 (6 bases). The CDR3 loop spans 18 amino acids. Germline V CDR1 and CDR2: MDHEN, SYDVKM. V was pared by 3 bases and J by 0 bases, with 18 bases between. CDR3 DNA sequence: TGTGCCAGCAGTTTCGGCAGGGGCCATTCGTATAGCAATCAGCCCCAGCATTTT. Amino acids: CASSFGRGHSYSNQPQHF.

This clone was detected only a few times. The genes are TRBV19 and TRBJ1-5; D is possibly TRBD1 (6 bases). This CDR3 region has 14 residues. Trimming took 3 bases from V and 6 from J, leaving 12 bases between them. From germline, CDR1 is LNHDA and CDR2 SQIVND (reference sequence). Here the CDR3 reads CASSIQGSAQPQHF. The DNA of the CDR3 is TGTGCCAGTAGTATTCAGGGGTCCGCTCAGCCCCAGCATTTT.

CDR3 residues: CASSTTGRTEAFF. The CDR3 nucleotides read TGTGCCAGTAGTACTACAGGGCGGACTGAAGCTTTCTTT. The chain recombines TRBV19 with TRBJ1-1, with D perhaps matching TRBD1 (6 bases). This CDR3 is 13 amino acids long. Germline V gene data show CDR1 as LNHDA and CDR2 as SQIVND (reference sequence). Trimming removed 4 bases from V and 5 bases from J, with 11 bases in between.

V and J are TRBV19 and TRBJ1-5, with a possible D match to TRBD1 (6 bases). The CDR3 totals 16 residues. Looked up from germline, CDR1 is LNHDA and CDR2 is SQIVND (reference sequence). V lost 2 bases, J lost 0 bases, and 11 bases lay in between. CDR3 sequence: CASSIQVGHSNQPQHF. The DNA for the CDR3 is TGTGCCAGTAGTATACAAGTGGGACATAGCAATCAGCCCCAGCATTTT.

This chain links TRBV18 with TRBJ2-5; 8 bases are a match to TRBD1. Unmatched junction bases numbered 10, after V lost 5 bases and J lost 5 bases. The germline V gene encodes CDR1 KGHSH and CDR2 LQKENI. This CDR3 region has 15 residues. CDR3 sequence (DNA): TGTGCCAGCTCATCCTGGACAGGGCCGCGGGAGACCCAGTACTTC. Protein sequence: CASSSWTGPRETQYF.

This clone was seen only once. J is TRBJ2-1 and V is TRBV10-1, with 9 bases that match TRBD2. CDR3 length: 15 amino acids. Germline assignment: CDR1 WNHNN and CDR2 SYGVQD (reference sequence). Trimming cost V 1 base and J 6 bases; bases outside gene matches: 4. CDR3 sequence: CASSEFAGGPNEQFF. CDR3 nucleotides: TGCGCCAGCAGTGAGTTTGCGGGGGGGCCCAATGAGCAGTTCTTC.

This chain uses TRBV2 with TRBJ1-5, with 7 bases lining up with TRBD1. V was clipped by 9 bases and J by 2 bases; unmatched bases: 7. Germline loops: CDR1 SNHLY, CDR2 FYNNEI. CDR3 length: 14 amino acids. CDR3: CASSRGVGNQPQHF. The DNA for the CDR3 is TGTGCCAGTTCCAGGGGGGTGGGCAATCAGCCCCAGCATTTT.

This clone was picked up a small number of times. The rearrangement uses TRBV11-2 and TRBJ1-6; 11 nucleotides agree with TRBD1. Per germline, CDR1 SGHAT and CDR2 FQNNGV. The CDR3 spans 18 residues. J was trimmed by 0 bases and V by 5 bases; bases with no gene match: 6. The CDR3 sequence: CASSTRTGGSSYNSPLHF. The CDR3 region has the DNA TGTGCCAGCAGCACCCGGACAGGGGGCAGCTCCTATAATTCACCCCTCCACTTT.

This chain joins TRBV28 and TRBJ2-1, with 11 bases that match TRBD2. V was pared by 5 bases and J by 0 bases, with 9 bases of the junction left unmatched. This CDR3 has 18 residues. From germline, CDR1 is MDHEN and CDR2 SYDVKM. The CDR3 loop reads CASSTSGGPRSSYNEQFF. Written as DNA, the CDR3 is TGTGCCAGCAGTACTAGCGGGGGACCTAGGAGCTCCTACAATGAGCAGTTCTTC.

The CDR3 spells CASSFGTGGRSPLHF. The CDR3 bases are TGTGCCAGCAGTTTTGGGACAGGGGGCCGATCACCCCTCCACTTT. The chain carries TRBV27 and TRBJ1-6; 12 nucleotides line up with TRBD1. Looked up from germline, CDR1 is MNHEY and CDR2 is SMNVEV (reference sequence). The CDR3 is 15 amino acids. V lost 3 bases, J lost 10 bases, and 4 bases stayed unmatched.

On this clone itself: The junction departs from the called germline gene at one end, perhaps through a read error. The rearrangement uses TRBV19 and TRBJ2-1; D unresolved. Germline assignment: CDR1 LNHDA and CDR2 SQIVND (reference sequence). CDR3 length: 12 residues. CDR3 in amino acids: CASSLDLYEQFF. In DNA form, the CDR3 reads TGTGCCAGTAGTCTAGACCTGTATGAGCAGTTCTTC.

The rearrangement uses TRBV4-2 and TRBJ1-2; D not certain. CDR1 is LGHNA, CDR2 YNFKEQ, per germline. Trimming removed 6 bases at V and 5 bases at J, with 7 bases between. This CDR3 contains 11 residues. The CDR3: CASSEAYGYTF. As DNA, the CDR3 is TGTGCCAGCAGTGAAGCTTATGGCTACACCTTC.

This clone has only one observation. CDR3 sequence: CASSDLSPLQRKNIQYF. In DNA, the CDR3 is TGTGCCAGCAGCGACTTGAGCCCATTGCAAAGAAAAAACATTCAGTACTTC. The chain couples TRBV3-1 (or the pseudogene TRBV3-2) to TRBJ2-4; D is uncertain. This CDR3 spans 17 amino acids. The V gene's germline CDR1 is LGHDT and CDR2 YNNKEL (reference sequence). V was clipped by 5 bases and J by 4 bases, with 21 bases between them.

This sequence joins TRBV6-6 and TRBJ1-5; D unresolved. The CDR3 runs 13 residues. V was trimmed by 6 bases and J by 0 bases, leaving 6 bases between them. The germline V gene encodes CDR1 MNHNY and CDR2 SVGAGI (reference sequence). The CDR3 spells CASRIDSNQPQHF. The CDR3 DNA sequence: TGTGCCAGCAGGATAGATAGCAATCAGCCCCAGCATTTT.

The chain couples TRBV5-4 to TRBJ2-3; possibly TRBD2 for D (7 bases). Germline V gene data show CDR1 as SGHNT and CDR2 as YYREEE (reference sequence). Trimming left V 2 bases short and J 1 base short, with 11 bases between. The CDR3 has 15 amino acids. As DNA, the CDR3 is TGTGCCAGCAGCTTCGGGGGGCGGGGCACAGATACGCAGTATTTT. It codes for CASSFGGRGTDTQYF.

The chain carries TRBV3-1 (or the pseudogene TRBV3-2) and TRBJ2-1, with 10 bases that match TRBD2. With 5 bases clipped from V and 8 bases from J, the junction kept 9 bases outside the gene matches. CDR3 length: 15 residues. Per germline, CDR1 LGHDT and CDR2 YNNKEL (reference sequence). CDR3 region: CASSTSGVRRDEQFF. The CDR3 region has the DNA TGTGCCAGCAGCACTAGCGGGGTCAGAAGGGATGAGCAGTTCTTC.

The DNA for the CDR3 is TGCGCCAGCACCCCGGGGGGGGACACCATATATTTT. As protein: CASTPGGDTIYF. The chain has TRBV5-1 and TRBJ1-3; tentatively, D is TRBD1 (5 bases). Germline CDR1 is SGHRS and CDR2 is YFSETQ. The CDR3 extends over 12 amino acids. Deletions cut 6 bases from V and 8 bases from J, with 12 bases between. Based on the CDR3 plus reference TRBV5-1 and TRBJ1-3, the full variable domain is KAGVTQTPRYLIKTRGQQVTLSCSPISGHRSVSWYQQTPGQGLQFLFEYFSETQRNKGNFPGRFSGRQFSNSRSEMNVSTLELGDSALYLCASTPGGDTIYFGEGSWLTVV.

The rearrangement links TRBV11-2 to TRBJ1-1, with D possibly TRBD1 on 5 matching bases. V was trimmed by 8 bases and J by 1 base, leaving 17 bases between them. The CDR3 covers 15 residues. From germline, CDR1 is SGHAT and CDR2 FQNNGV. CDR3 amino acids: CASVVMGLSNTEAFF. DNA of the CDR3: TGTGCCAGCGTCGTCATGGGACTGTCGAACACTGAAGCTTTCTTT.

This clone was seen a single time. The chain carries TRBV7-7 and TRBJ2-3; 10 positions match TRBD2. The V segment lost 1 base and the J segment 4 bases; nucleotides outside the gene matches: 5. Germline CDR1 and CDR2: SSHAT and FNYEAQ (reference sequence). This CDR3 contains 16 residues. CDR3 sequence: CASSLGTSGIADTQYF. In DNA form, the CDR3 reads TGTGCCAGCAGCTTAGGGACTAGCGGAATCGCAGATACGCAGTATTTT.

CDR3 region: CASSYSDRGRGYTF. CDR3 nucleotides: TGTGCCAGCAGTTACTCAGACAGGGGGCGCGGCTACACCTTC. V is TRBV6-6 and J is TRBJ1-2; 10 bases agree with TRBD1. V was clipped by 0 bases and J by 8 bases; unmatched bases: 3. The CDR3 loop spans 14 amino acids. Germline V gene data show CDR1 as MNHNY and CDR2 as SVGAGI (reference sequence).